The clone carrying this T cell receptor (beta chain) was seen many times. The antigen remains unidentified. The data derive from a study of breast tumors, draining lymph nodes, adjacent tissues. General study points: Luminal-like breast cancer showed significantly greater tumor-nontumor repertoire similarity than basal-like breast cancer did. Tumor T cell lymph node origin was a supported hypothesis, not proven.

TCRdb analysed the multiplex PCR reads with MiXCR anew, one entry per CDR3 protein. The sample shows some 170,000 distinct CDR3 sequences, about 30% of them seen only once. Samples came from axillary lymph nodes draining the breast cancer. Sequencing used axillary lymph node tissue. This receptor was identified in a female donor with breast cancer. Some clones in this sample may be carry-over from other donors' samples.

CDR3 DNA: TGTGCCAGCAGCCCCGGGACGTGGCAGCCCCAGCATTTT. It is translated as CASSPGTWQPQHF. The chain has TRBV3-1 and TRBJ1-5; TRBD1 is a possible D gene (5 bases). CDR1 LGHDT and CDR2 YNNKEL come from the germline V gene (reference sequence). The CDR3 sequence is 13 residues long. V was clipped by 4 bases and J by 7 bases, with 11 bases between them. The entire variable domain, with the rest obtained from reference TRBV3-1 and TRBJ1-5, is as follows: DTAVSQTPKYLVTQMGNDKSIKCEQNLGHDTMYWYKQDSKKFLKIMFSYNNKELIINETVPNRFSPKSPDKAHLNLHINSLELGDSAVYFCASSPGTWQPQHFGDGTRLSIL.